These T cell receptor beta chains were read from a single sample in a study of cytomegalovirus exposure and HLA in healthy donors. Clones were sequenced by immunoSEQ multiplex PCR, and TCRdb holds only the in-frame ones, with some missing. The repertoire holds about 60,000 clones, with 70% to 80% as singletons. The sequenced material came from PBMCs. The receptors shown here come from a woman between 35 and 50 years old in good health and CMV-seropositive. Each CDR3 is given with its conserved first and last residue. A D gene is named only where the DNA matches it firmly. Clone size is stated in some rows and not others, as once, few, many or a class when expanded.

J	length	D	size	V	DNA	CDR3
TRBJ1-2	16	TRBD1	-	TRBV19	TGTGCCAGTAGGACTAAACATTCCGGGACAGGGATTGGCTACACCTTC	CASRTKHSGTGIGYTF
TRBJ1-6	18	-	-	TRBV4-1	TGCGCCAGCAGCCAAGATCGCGGCAGGGGCTCCTATAATTCACCCCTCCACTTT	CASSQDRGRGSYNSPLHF
TRBJ1-1	13	-	once	TRBV30	TGTGCCTGGGCTAAGTGGGGCGCGGTGAAGCTTTTCTTT	CAWAKWGAVKLFF
TRBJ2-7	16	-	-	TRBV29-1	TGCAGCGTTGAAAATTGGAGGGGGGGCTCCTCCTACGAGCAGTACTTC	CSVENWRGGSSYEQYF
TRBJ2-3	14	TRBD2	-	TRBV7-6	TGTGCCAGCGCTGGAGCGGGGGCCAGAGGTACGCAGTATTTT	CASAGAGARGTQYF
TRBJ2-3	15	TRBD1	-	TRBV5-6	TGTGCCAGCAGCCTAAGGACAGGGGGCACAGATACGCAGTATTTT	CASSLRTGGTDTQYF
TRBJ2-7	11	-	-	TRBV20-1	TGCAGCCTTGACAGGCCCTACGAGCAGTACTTC	CSLDRPYEQYF
TRBJ1-3	18	-	-	TRBV5-1	TGCGCCAGCAGCCCGGGACACAGAGACTTAAGGGCTGGAAACACCATATATTTT	CASSPGHRDLRAGNTIYF
TRBJ1-5	17	-	-	TRBV6-1	TGTGCCAGCAGTGACGGTGCGGGGGCTTGGAAGAATCAGCCCCAGCATTTT	CASSDGAGAWKNQPQHF
TRBJ1-4	12	-	-	TRBV19	TGTGCCAGTATGGCGGGAGGCGAAAAACTGTTTTTT	CASMAGGEKLFF
TRBJ1-1	18	-	once	TRBV5-1	TGCGCCAGCAGTCACGTACAGGTTACTCGACCCTTGAACACTGAAGCTTTCTTT	CASSHVQVTRPLNTEAFF
TRBJ1-1	13	-	-	TRBV10-3	TGTGCCATCAGCCAGGAAGGGAACACTGAAGCTTTCTTT	CAISQEGNTEAFF
TRBJ2-3	13	-	-	TRBV29-1	TGCAGCGTGGGCGGGCTTAAGGCAGATACGCAGTATTTT	CSVGGLKADTQYF
TRBJ2-7	15	TRBD1	-	TRBV5-4	TGTGCCAGCAGCGCCCCGGGACAGGGGCGCTACGAGCAGTACTTC	CASSAPGQGRYEQYF
TRBJ2-2	15	TRBD1	once	TRBV29-1	TGCAGCGGACGCCCCGGACAGGGGGCGTCCGGGGAGCTGTTTTTT	CSGRPGQGASGELFF
TRBJ2-5	16	TRBD2	once	TRBV27	TGTGCCAGCAGTCCTCCCCCCGGGGGGTACCAAGAGACCCAGTACTTC	CASSPPPGGYQETQYF
TRBJ2-7	16	TRBD1	few	TRBV10-2	TGCGCCAGCACTGAACCAGGACAGGGGGGGTCCTACGAGCAGTACTTC	CASTEPGQGGSYEQYF
TRBJ2-1	13	TRBD1	-	TRBV11-3	TGTGCCAGCAGCACGGACAGGGGCAATGAGCAGTTCTTC	CASSTDRGNEQFF
TRBJ2-5	13	-	once	TRBV5-6	TGTGCCAGCAGCTTGGAGCCTCAAGAGACCCAGTACTTC	CASSLEPQETQYF
TRBJ1-2	15	TRBD1	-	TRBV2	TGTGCCAGCAGTATTCTTGGGACAGGGATCTATGGCTACACCTTC	CASSILGTGIYGYTF
TRBJ1-1	16	-	-	TRBV6-6	TGTGCCAGCAGTAAGACCAGGGACTACATGAACACTGAAGCTTTCTTT	CASSKTRDYMNTEAFF
TRBJ2-5	15	-	-	TRBV7-9	TGTGCCAGCAGCTTAGGGGACACCTTTCAAGAGACCCAGTACTTC	CASSLGDTFQETQYF
TRBJ1-4	14	TRBD1	-	TRBV5-1	TGCGCCAGCAGCCGGGACAGGGACGGTGAAAAACTGTTTTTT	CASSRDRDGEKLFF
TRBJ1-1	13	-	-	TRBV5-6	TGTGCCAGCAGCCCCAGATGGAACACTGAAGCTTTCTTT	CASSPRWNTEAFF
TRBJ2-7	15	TRBD1	-	TRBV5-1	TGCGCCAGCAGCTCAGCCGGGACAGGGGCCTACGAGCAGTACTTC	CASSSAGTGAYEQYF
TRBJ1-1	13	-	-	TRBV11-2	TGTGCCAGCAGCTTACTAGGGAACACTGAAGCTTTCTTT	CASSLLGNTEAFF
TRBJ1-2	15	-	-	TRBV5-4	TGTGCCAGCAGCTTGATGGGCAGCTCAAAAGATGGCTACACCTTC	CASSLMGSSKDGYTF
TRBJ2-5	15	TRBD2	-	TRBV6-6	TGTGCCAGCAGTTACATGCGGGGGGTCCAAGAGACCCAGTACTTC	CASSYMRGVQETQYF
TRBJ1-1	13	-	-	TRBV11-2	TGTGCCAGCAGCTTAGGGTACGGCACTGAAGCTTTCTTT	CASSLGYGTEAFF
TRBJ1-1	15	TRBD1	-	TRBV30	TGTGCCTGGATATGGACAGGGCGGAGGAACACTGAAGCTTTCTTT	CAWIWTGRRNTEAFF
TRBJ1-5	13	TRBD1	-	TRBV2	TGTGCCAGCAGTGGGGACAGGGGGCAGCCCCAGCATTTT	CASSGDRGQPQHF
TRBJ1-6	14	-	-	TRBV6-6	TGTGCCAGCAGTCGTAGCTCCTATAATTCACCCCTCCACTTT	CASSRSSYNSPLHF
TRBJ1-1	13	TRBD1	-	TRBV19	TGTGCCAGTAGTAGGACAGGTGGCACTGAAGCTTTCTTT	CASSRTGGTEAFF
TRBJ1-5	13	TRBD1	-	TRBV6-5	TGTGCCAGCAGTCGGGACAGAGCTCAGCCCCAGCATTTT	CASSRDRAQPQHF
TRBJ2-3	16	TRBD1	once	TRBV7-3	TGTGCCAGCAGCCAACCCACAGGGGGCATCACAGATACGCAGTATTTT	CASSQPTGGITDTQYF
TRBJ1-6	16	TRBD1	-	TRBV5-1	TGCGCCAGCAGCTCCTCCGGGACAGGGCGTTCTTCACCCCTCCACTTT	CASSSSGTGRSSPLHF
TRBJ1-5	13	-	-	TRBV18	TGCGCCAGCTCACCCACAGTGGATCAGCCCCAGCATTTT	CASSPTVDQPQHF
TRBJ2-3	20	TRBD2	-	TRBV27	TGTGCCAGCAGTTTAGGTTCCCAGCGGGGGGACACCTTTCGCACAGATACGCAGTATTTT	CASSLGSQRGDTFRTDTQYF
TRBJ2-1	17	TRBD2	-	TRBV11-2	TGTGCCGACCGTGGGGTAAGCGGGGGCCCCGTAGTGAATGAGCAGTTCTTC	CADRGVSGGPVVNEQFF
TRBJ2-2	13	TRBD1	-	TRBV19	TGTGCCAGTAGCTTACAGGGGTCCGGGGAGCTGTTTTTT	CASSLQGSGELFF
TRBJ1-6	14	TRBD1	few	TRBV19	TGTGCCAGTACCTTGGACAGGGGAGGGACACCCCTCCACTTT	CASTLDRGGTPLHF
TRBJ1-1	14	TRBD1	-	TRBV4-3	TGCGCCAGCAGCCAAGAACCTGACAGGGGGCGACCTTTCTTT	CASSQEPDRGRPFF
TRBJ1-2	15	TRBD1	-	TRBV18	TGTGCCAGCTCACCCAGGGGGTTTCCTAACTATGGCTACACCTTC	CASSPRGFPNYGYTF
TRBJ2-1	14	TRBD2	-	TRBV7-9	TGTTCCAGCAGCTTATCGTGGGGGGGCAATGAGCAGTTCTTC	CSSSLSWGGNEQFF
TRBJ1-1	19	-	-	TRBV18	TGTGCCAGCTCCCGCTGGGCAGGGACTAATAATCGGATGAACACTGAAGCTTTCTTT	CASSRWAGTNNRMNTEAFF
TRBJ1-2	13	-	-	TRBV15	TGTGCCACGGAGCTAGGGGTGGGGATAGGCTACACCTTC	CATELGVGIGYTF
TRBJ2-3	18	-	-	TRBV5-4	TGTGCCAGCAGCTTCCGAACGGGTGGCGGGCGTAGGGCAGATACGCAGTATTTT	CASSFRTGGGRRADTQYF
TRBJ2-7	11	-	-	TRBV6-6	TGTGCCAGCTCTCGTTCCTACGAGCAGTACTTC	CASSRSYEQYF
TRBJ1-6	15	-	-	TRBV14	TGTGCCAGCAGCCCACAGGACCTCATCAATTCACCCCTCCACTTT	CASSPQDLINSPLHF
TRBJ1-2	15	-	-	TRBV5-6	TGTGCCAGCAGCCTGAGAGATGGGGGGTTTTATGGCTACACCTTC	CASSLRDGGFYGYTF
TRBJ2-6	15	-	-	TRBV19	TGTGCCAGTAGTATCCAGGGATCTGGGGCCAACGTCCTGACTTTC	CASSIQGSGANVLTF
TRBJ1-2	14	-	-	TRBV30	TGTGCCTGGAGTTTTCTCCAGGGGAACTATGGCTACACCTTC	CAWSFLQGNYGYTF
TRBJ1-2	14	-	few	TRBV5-6	TGTGCCAGCAGCTTGGAGAGAGGGAGAATAGGCTACACCTTC	CASSLERGRIGYTF
TRBJ1-1	15	-	-	TRBV5-1	TGCGCCAGCAGCACCGACGGAGGGGTGAACACTGAAGCTTTCTTT	CASSTDGGVNTEAFF
TRBJ1-2	15	-	-	TRBV4-1	TGCGCCAGCAGCCAAGATAATTTTCCCAACTATGGCTACACCTTC	CASSQDNFPNYGYTF
TRBJ1-4	16	TRBD1	few	TRBV6-6	TGTGCCAGCAGTTACCGAGACAGGGCCAATAATGAAAAACTGTTTTTT	CASSYRDRANNEKLFF
TRBJ2-3	13	-	-	TRBV15	TGTGCCACCAGCAGAGTTCGTAAAGATACGCAGTATTTT	CATSRVRKDTQYF
TRBJ2-7	16	TRBD1	-	TRBV5-1	TGCGCCAGCAGCTTGGGCCTCGGGACAGGGTCCTACGAGCAGTACTTC	CASSLGLGTGSYEQYF